One and the same sample provided the 21 T cell receptor beta chains below, sequenced in a study of blood T cell repertoires in COVID-19. This table comes from immunoSEQ multiplex PCR, and its TCRdb copy is limited to in-frame clones, with some not included. The table shows 55,000 to 65,000 clones, with about four fifths occurring only once. The material sequenced was peripheral blood. Every receptor here comes from a woman of 80 years or more with acute or convalescent COVID-19.

J is TRBJ2-5 and V is TRBV24-1; 8 positions match TRBD1. This CDR3 contains 17 residues. CDR1 is KGHDR and CDR2 is SFDVKD in the germline V gene. V dropped 3 bases and J dropped 5; count of bases not matched to a gene: 13. The CDR3 coding sequence is TGTGCCACCAGTGATCCTTCAGGGGGCGCCTTTTTGGAGACCCAGTACTTC. Protein sequence: CATSDPSGGAFLETQYF.

The chain uses TRBV28 and TRBJ2-1, with 11 bases fitting TRBD2. J gave up 0 bases and V 2 bases, and 3 bases lay outside the gene matches. This CDR3 has 17 residues. Germline V lookup: CDR1 MDHEN, CDR2 SYDVKM. The CDR3 reads CASSLLTSGASYNEQFF. Written as DNA, the CDR3 is TGTGCCAGCAGTTTACTGACTAGCGGGGCCTCCTACAATGAGCAGTTCTTC.

The chain joins TRBV28 to TRBJ1-1; D is uncertain. Trimming took 2 bases from V and 2 from J, leaving 15 bases between them. The CDR3 has 16 amino acids. The germline gives CDR1 MDHEN, CDR2 SYDVKM. This CDR3 is CASSLPRRSLNTEAFF. The CDR3 region has the DNA TGTGCCAGCAGTTTACCTCGGCGGTCCCTAAACACTGAAGCTTTCTTT.

V usage is TRBV7-3 and J usage is TRBJ2-2; 12 nucleotides agree with TRBD2. CDR1 and CDR2 from the germline V gene are SGHTA and FQGTGA. Trimming took 5 bases from V and 3 from J; bases not matched to a gene: 7. This CDR3 region has 17 residues. The CDR3 here is CASSPLGLAGYTGELFF. CDR3 nucleotides: TGTGCCAGCAGCCCTCTGGGACTAGCGGGTTACACCGGGGAGCTGTTTTTT.

V is TRBV27 and J is TRBJ2-1, with 8 bases fitting TRBD2. V gave up 5 bases and J gave up 2 bases; unmatched junction bases: 8. The CDR3 length is 16 residues. Germline V gives CDR1 MNHEY, CDR2 SMNVEV (reference sequence). CDR3 coding DNA: TGTGCCAGCAGTCCTAAAGCGGGAGTAACCTACAATGAGCAGTTCTTC. This translates into CASSPKAGVTYNEQFF.

J is TRBJ1-2 and V is TRBV9; 8 nucleotides match TRBD1. With 0 bases clipped from V and 5 bases from J, the junction kept 9 bases outside the gene matches. The CDR3 loop spans 16 amino acids. From germline, CDR1 is SGDLS and CDR2 YYNGEE. The CDR3 sequence: CASSVATGDRQYGYTF. DNA for the CDR3: TGTGCCAGCAGCGTAGCCACGGGGGACAGGCAGTATGGCTACACCTTC.

The CDR3 region has the DNA TGTGCCAGCCTGAGAACAGGAGACTCTGGAAACACCATATATTTT. This sequence encodes CASLRTGDSGNTIYF. The V and J genes are TRBV6-5 and TRBJ1-3; a weak D match, TRBD1 (5 bases). Germline V gene sequence: CDR1 MNHEY, CDR2 SVGAGI. The CDR3 is 15 residues long. Between the trimmed V and J ends, which lost 8 bases and 0 bases, there was a span of 14 bases.

This chain joins TRBV3-1 (or the pseudogene TRBV3-2) and TRBJ1-1; TRBD1 matches at 8 bases. There are 15 residues in the CDR3. V lost 3 bases and J lost 5; bases outside the gene matches: 8. The V gene's germline CDR1 is LGHDT and CDR2 YNNKEL (reference sequence). The CDR3 sequence: CASSQADRVGTEAFF. DNA of the CDR3: TGTGCCAGCAGCCAGGCGGACAGGGTGGGGACTGAAGCTTTCTTT.

The chain links TRBV6-1 to TRBJ2-7; D call uncertain. CDR3 length: 11 amino acids. Trimming stripped 6 bases from V and 7 bases from J, with 10 bases between. Germline loops: CDR1 MNHNS, CDR2 SASEGT. The CDR3 loop is CASSLPEEQYF. CDR3 sequence (DNA): TGTGCCAGCAGCCTCCCGGAGGAGCAGTACTTC.

This rearrangement joins TRBV28 to TRBJ2-2, with 8 bases that match TRBD2. CDR1 is MDHEN and CDR2 is SYDVKM in the germline V gene. Trimming took 3 bases from V and 8 from J; bases not matched to a gene: 5. The CDR3 has 14 residues. The chain's CDR3 is CASSLRTSSGELFF. As DNA, the CDR3 is TGTGCCAGCAGTTTGCGGACTAGCTCTGGGGAGCTGTTTTTT.

V usage is TRBV7-2 and J usage is TRBJ2-3; TRBD2 matches 8 bases. The CDR3 sequence is 13 residues long. Trimming at V came to 10 bases and at J to 2 bases, leaving 5 bases not matched to a gene. Germline CDR1 SGHTA, CDR2 FQGNSA. The CDR3 here is CATRRGATDTQYF. The CDR3 nucleotides read TGTGCCACCCGGCGGGGGGCCACAGATACGCAGTATTTT.

CDR3 protein: CASSFWTGGGNGYTF. In DNA, the CDR3 is TGTGCCAGCAGCTTCTGGACCGGGGGAGGAAATGGCTACACCTTC. The V gene is TRBV7-8, the J gene TRBJ1-2; D is possibly TRBD1 (5 bases). V was pared by 3 bases and J by 6 bases, with 17 bases between. CDR1 is SGHVS, CDR2 FQNEAQ, per germline. This CDR3 is 15 amino acids long.

The V gene is TRBV5-4, the J gene TRBJ2-7; weak D call: TRBD2 (5 bases). Germline V lookup: CDR1 SGHNT, CDR2 YYREEE (reference sequence). The ends were cut back, 3 bases at V and 8 bases at J, with 18 bases in the middle. This CDR3 has 14 residues. This chain's CDR3 is CASSSPWELHKQYF. The CDR3 DNA sequence: TGTGCCAGCAGCTCCCCCTGGGAGCTTCATAAGCAGTACTTC.

This sequence joins TRBV10-3 and TRBJ1-4, with TRBD1 matching 7 bases. The CDR3 length is 14 residues. The ends lost 10 bases at V and 2 bases at J; junction bases unmatched: 7. Germline V lookup: CDR1 ENHRY, CDR2 SYGVKD. CDR3 DNA sequence: TGTGCCAGTGCAGGGGGAGTGACTAATGAAAAACTGTTTTTT. The encoded protein is CASAGGVTNEKLFF.

The J gene is TRBJ2-2, the V gene TRBV15; TRBD1 agrees at 7 bases. The CDR3 is 17 amino acids. Germline trimming cut 5 bases from V and 6 bases from J; bases unmatched to any gene: 15. Germline V gives CDR1 LNHNV, CDR2 YYDKDF (reference sequence). CDR3 DNA sequence: TGTGCCACCAGCCCCTCTATTAGGGGGCCACCGGCCGGGGAGCTGTTTTTT. This sequence encodes CATSPSIRGPPAGELFF.

Only a few counts were recorded for this clone. This rearrangement joins TRBV6-5 to TRBJ2-7, with unresolved D. The CDR3 covers 15 residues. The germline V gene has CDR1 MNHEY and CDR2 SVGAGI. V lost 10 bases, J lost 2 bases, and 21 bases lay in between. CDR3 protein: CATPNPPISAYEQYF. CDR3 coding DNA: TGTGCCACCCCCAATCCCCCCATATCGGCCTACGAGCAGTACTTC.

V usage is TRBV7-8 and J usage is TRBJ1-1, with 7 positions matching TRBD1. J was trimmed by 4 bases and V by 6 bases; bases with no gene match: 8. The CDR3 length is 14 residues. Per the germline V gene, CDR1 is SGHVS and CDR2 is FQNEAQ. CDR3 residues: CASRVDRVVTEAFF. DNA for the CDR3: TGTGCCAGCAGAGTAGACAGGGTGGTCACTGAAGCTTTCTTT.

The chain is built from TRBV29-1 and TRBJ2-7; 11 nucleotides line up with TRBD1. Per germline, CDR1 SQVTM and CDR2 ANQGSEA. The trim removed 6 bases at V and 5 bases at J, leaving 6 bases unmatched. The CDR3 length is 13 residues. Written as DNA, the CDR3 is TGCAGCGTGACGGACAGGGGGCCCCACGAGCAGTACTTC. Translated, it gives CSVTDRGPHEQYF.

This chain joins TRBV7-2 and TRBJ1-1; 8 bases align to TRBD1. The CDR3 sequence is 16 residues long. Germline V gene lookup returns CDR1 SGHTA and CDR2 FQGNSA. Unmatched junction bases numbered 9, after V lost 5 bases and J lost 1 base. In DNA, the CDR3 is TGTGCCAGCAGCCCCCGGACAGGGACAACGAACACTGAAGCTTTCTTT. As protein: CASSPRTGTTNTEAFF.

V is TRBV18 and J is TRBJ1-2; D call uncertain. Trimming shortened V by 6 bases and J by 5 bases, and 16 bases separated the two germline ends. This CDR3 comprises 14 residues. Germline V gives CDR1 KGHSH, CDR2 LQKENI. This CDR3 reads CASSPTPGVYGYTF. The CDR3 nucleotides are TGTGCCAGCTCCCCGACCCCCGGGGTTTATGGCTACACCTTC. Using reference TRBV18 and TRBJ1-2 for the parts outside the CDR3, the full variable domain is NAGVMQNPRHLVRRRGQEARLRCSPMKGHSHVYWYRQLPEEGLKFMVYLQKENIIDESGMPKERFSAEFPKEGPSILRIQQVVRGDSAAYFCASSPTPGVYGYTFGSGTRLTVV.

A few counts support this clone. The rearrangement links TRBV7-2 to TRBJ2-3; the match to TRBD2 covers 8 bases. The CDR3 spans 15 residues. Germline V gives CDR1 SGHTA, CDR2 FQGNSA. Trimming cost V 5 bases and J 4 bases; bases outside gene matches: 8. Written as DNA, the CDR3 is TGTGCCAGCAGCCCCAGCGGGGGCACGGCAGATACGCAGTATTTT. Translation gives CASSPSGGTADTQYF. Combining the CDR3 with reference TRBV7-2 and TRBJ2-3 gives the whole variable domain GAGVSQSPSNKVTEKGKDVELRCDPISGHTALYWYRQSLGQGLEFLIYFQGNSAPDKSGLPSDRFSAERTGGSVSTLTIQRTQQEDSAVYLCASSPSGGTADTQYFGPGTRLTVL.